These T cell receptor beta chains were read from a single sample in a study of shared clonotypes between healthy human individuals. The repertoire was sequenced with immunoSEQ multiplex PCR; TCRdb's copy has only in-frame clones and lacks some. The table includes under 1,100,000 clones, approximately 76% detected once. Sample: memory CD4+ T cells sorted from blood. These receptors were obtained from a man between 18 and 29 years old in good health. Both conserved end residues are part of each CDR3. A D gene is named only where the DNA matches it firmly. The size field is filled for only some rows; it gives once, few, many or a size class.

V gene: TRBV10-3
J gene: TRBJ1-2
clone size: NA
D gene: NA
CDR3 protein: CAISESQRGYTF
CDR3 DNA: TGTGCCATCAGTGAGTCGCAAAGAGGCTACACCTTC

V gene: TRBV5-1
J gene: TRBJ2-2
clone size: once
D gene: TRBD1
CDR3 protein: CASSPGGSFTGELFF
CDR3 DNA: TGCGCCAGCAGCCCAGGGGGCTCGTTCACCGGGGAGCTGTTTTTT

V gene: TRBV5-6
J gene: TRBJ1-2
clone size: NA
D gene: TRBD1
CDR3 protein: CASSAPGTGSNYGYTF
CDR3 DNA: TGTGCCAGCAGCGCACCCGGGACAGGGTCTAACTATGGCTACACCTTC

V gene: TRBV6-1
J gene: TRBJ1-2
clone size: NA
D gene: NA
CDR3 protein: CASSESGTRYGYTF
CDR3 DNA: TGTGCCAGCAGTGAATCAGGGACCCGCTATGGCTACACCTTC

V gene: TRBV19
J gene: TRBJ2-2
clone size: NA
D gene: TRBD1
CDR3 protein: CASSIPTGGYTGELFF
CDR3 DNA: TGTGCCAGTAGTATCCCCACAGGGGGCTACACCGGGGAGCTGTTTTTT

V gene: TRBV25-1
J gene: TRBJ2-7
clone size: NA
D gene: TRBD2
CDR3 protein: CASSGGSGVHEQYF
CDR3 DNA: TGTGCCAGCAGTGGGGGTAGCGGGGTTCACGAGCAGTACTTC

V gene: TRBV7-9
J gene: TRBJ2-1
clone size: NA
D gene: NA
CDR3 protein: CASSLGTLLNNEQFF
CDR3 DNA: TGTGCCAGCAGCTTGGGTACACTTCTCAACAATGAGCAGTTCTTC

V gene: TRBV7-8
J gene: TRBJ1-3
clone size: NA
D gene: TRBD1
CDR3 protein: CASSLAETGDGNTIYF
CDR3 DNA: TGTGCCAGCAGCTTAGCCGAGACAGGGGACGGAAACACCATATATTTT

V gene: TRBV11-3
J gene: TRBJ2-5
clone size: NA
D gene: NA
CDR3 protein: CASSLGGEPQETQYF
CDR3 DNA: TGTGCCAGCAGCTTAGGGGGGGAGCCACAAGAGACCCAGTACTTC

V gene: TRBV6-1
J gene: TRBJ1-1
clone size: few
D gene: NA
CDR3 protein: CASSLGGGTEAFF
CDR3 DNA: TGTGCCAGCAGCCTGGGGGGCGGCACTGAAGCTTTCTTT

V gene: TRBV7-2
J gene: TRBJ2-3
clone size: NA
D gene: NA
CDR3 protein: CASSFGGPADTQYF
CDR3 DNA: TGTGCCAGCAGCTTTGGGGGCCCCGCAGATACGCAGTATTTT

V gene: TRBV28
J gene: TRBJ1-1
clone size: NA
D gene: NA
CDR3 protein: CASRGGLGTEAFF
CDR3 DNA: TGTGCCAGCAGAGGGGGATTAGGGACTGAAGCTTTCTTT

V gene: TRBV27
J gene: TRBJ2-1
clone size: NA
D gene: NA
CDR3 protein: CASTPAVRGFYNEQFF
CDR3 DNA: TGTGCCAGCACCCCCGCGGTTCGGGGATTCTACAATGAGCAGTTCTTC

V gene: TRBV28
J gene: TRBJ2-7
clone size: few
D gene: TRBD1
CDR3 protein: CASSKPTGGVHEQYF
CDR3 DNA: TGTGCCAGCAGTAAACCTACAGGGGGCGTCCACGAGCAGTACTTC

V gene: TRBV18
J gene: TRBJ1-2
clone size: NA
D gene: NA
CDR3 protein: CASSPWTSTGYTF
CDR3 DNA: TGTGCCAGCTCACCCTGGACGTCAACAGGCTACACCTTC